The clone carrying this TCR beta chain has more than one count but fewer than ten. What it binds is not known. V was pared by 0 bases and J by 6 bases, with 12 bases between. The CDR3 consists of 15 residues. Germline CDR1 reads SGHTA; CDR2 reads FQGNSA. The data are from a study of cytomegalovirus exposure and HLA in healthy donors. Regarding the study as a whole: In an earlier analysis, productive rearrangement rates for most beta V segments clustered near 87% or 30%.

Amplification used 60 Vbeta primers and 13 Jbeta primers. The table came from immunoSEQ multiplex PCR; TCRdb's copy has only in-frame clones and leaves some out. The top ten clones hold roughly 10% of a sample with approximately 70,000 clones, around 74% of them seen once. The J gene is TRBJ2-4, the V gene TRBV7-2; D is possibly TRBD2 (6 bases). This sequence originates from an older woman in good health and CMV-seropositive. Sample: PBMCs. The CDR3 sequence: CASSLARGGVNIQYF. In nucleotides, the CDR3 is TGTGCCAGCAGCTTAGCTCGAGGAGGGGTAAACATTCAGTACTTC.